This is a list of T cell receptor beta chains from one sample in a study of graft-versus-host responses after intestinal transplantation. The antigens for these receptors are not known. The table came from immunoSEQ multiplex PCR; TCRdb's copy has only in-frame clones and leaves some out. This sample yields 55,000 to 80,000 clones, of which more than 85% are seen a single time; roughly 1.5% belongs to the top ten. Sequenced material: unstimulated CD8+ T cells sorted from spleen or lymph node cells, taken before transplant. The receptors originated from a human donor who was the organ donor for an intestinal transplant. Each CDR3 is given with its conserved first and last residue. The order of the fields is V gene, CDR3 protein.

>TRBV19
CASSILGREYEQYF
>TRBV30
CAWSGGPGLTDTQYF
>TRBV7-9
CASSLTGRPYGYTF
>TRBV28
CASSFLLAGGSYNEQFF
>TRBV7-6
CASSLGQGAFIEAFF
>TRBV5-6
CASSSGTASGNTIYF
>TRBV7-8
CASSQPTGITDTQYF
>TRBV2
CAQRDQFGLAGVGPSSTDTQYF
>TRBV29-1
CSVGEGSYEQYF
>TRBV28
CASSWGLDRGYGYTF
>TRBV29-1
CSVEGQGASYNEQFF
>TRBV10-3
CAILAEHYNEQFF
>TRBV5-4
CASSGTASGNYNEQFF
>TRBV5-8
CASSLGQYNQPQHF
>TRBV18
CASSPTLTVSGANVLTF
>TRBV27
CASSLSGAYEQYF
>TRBV7-9
CASSLSLTLTDTQYF
>TRBV7-9
CASSGLGEGPLTDTQYF
>TRBV7-9
CASSPSSQGQGANVLTF
>TRBV5-6
CASSLSGMNTEAFF
>TRBV5-5
CASSLVGQGYEQYF
>TRBV9
CASSVGVPGGYTF
>TRBV27
CASSLGRDYEQYF
>TRBV5-8
CASSLWTSVYNEQFF
>TRBV2
CASPRVPRRIYNEQFF
>TRBV10-3
CAISGSVDRGSYEQYF
>TRBV19
CASIQNTEAFF
>TRBV29-1
CSVATAKIYEQYF
>TRBV28
CASSIQAYSNQPQHF
>TRBV30
CAWSSPHYPAYNEQFF
>TRBV11-3
CASSSRQGETDTQYF
>TRBV6-5
CASSLRTASTDTQYF
>TRBV13
CASSSSTPGEQYF
>TRBV7-8
CASSFGGSSYNEQFF
>TRBV4-3
CASSQEIGQGGDTQYF
>TRBV28
CASSLWSPGQAPSPLHF
>TRBV27
CASTPDGIYEQYF
>TRBV29-1
CSVGPPESGELFF
>TRBV7-9
CASSLKERTEAFF
>TRBV15
CATSRDGSTGELFF
>TRBV7-3
CASSLLAGAFDEQFF
>TRBV28
CASSLLAGAPTGELFF
>TRBV6-1
CASTAGFYEQYF
>TRBV19
CASSTDYSNQPQHF
>TRBV28
CASSLPGFRGSEYYGYEQYF
>TRBV29-1
CSVEGQRGGYTF
>TRBV4-3
CASSPQWGYSFYEQYF
>TRBV28
CASSYRGGLVEQFF
>TRBV29-1
CSVERDRGSEQYF
>TRBV27
CASSRQGAFYEQYF
>TRBV9
CASSPGQGATNEKLFF
>TRBV7-9
CASSPTGGIDEQYF